These 5 T cell receptor beta chains were all obtained from the same sample, sequenced in a study of blood T cell repertoires in COVID-19. Here immunoSEQ multiplex PCR was the method, and the copy in TCRdb shows in-frame clones only, minus some. The sample has about 170,000 clones; around 89% are singletons. The sequenced sample was PBMCs or T cells enriched from blood (not recorded which). All receptors derive from a woman aged 18-35 years who had recovered from COVID-19.

J is TRBJ2-7 and V is TRBV28; tentatively, D is TRBD2 (5 bases). The CDR3 is 10 amino acids. CDR1 is MDHEN and CDR2 is SYDVKM in the germline V gene. V gave up 8 bases and J gave up 3 bases, with 5 bases separating them. The CDR3 sequence is CASGSYEQYF. In DNA, the CDR3 is TGTGCCAGCGGGAGCTACGAGCAGTACTTC.

The V call is TRBV14, the J call TRBJ2-5; D is uncertain. The CDR3 contains 13 residues. CDR1 SGHDN and CDR2 FVKESK come from the germline V gene. V lost 4 bases to trimming and J lost 11 bases, with 17 bases between them. CDR3 in DNA: TGTGCCAGCAGCCTGGGTTATAATTCGGGTCAGTACTTC. Protein: CASSLGYNSGQYF.

The chain links TRBV30 to TRBJ2-1, with 10 nucleotides matching TRBD2. The V segment lost 5 bases and the J segment 5 bases; nucleotides outside the gene matches: 9. Germline V gene sequence: CDR1 GTSNPN, CDR2 SVGIG (reference sequence). The CDR3 extends over 15 amino acids. This chain's CDR3 is CAWSFGTSVDNEQFF. Written as DNA, the CDR3 is TGTGCCTGGTCTTTTGGGACTAGCGTCGACAATGAGCAGTTCTTC.

The J gene is TRBJ2-7, the V gene TRBV2, with 12 bases matching TRBD1. The germline gives CDR1 SNHLY, CDR2 FYNNEI. The junction had 15 bases not matched to a gene; V was cut back by 8 bases and J by 4 bases. The CDR3 is 17 amino acids. CDR3 loop: CASRGTGGYSAYYEQYF. CDR3 nucleotide sequence: TGTGCCAGCCGGGGGACAGGGGGCTATTCGGCCTATTACGAGCAGTACTTC.

V usage is TRBV18 and J usage is TRBJ2-1, with 11 bases aligning to TRBD2. The CDR3 is 15 amino acids. Germline V gene data show CDR1 as KGHSH and CDR2 as LQKENI. V trimming: 3 bases; J trimming: 9 bases; junction bases outside the gene matches: 7. In DNA form, the CDR3 reads TGTGCCAGCTCACCCTATAGCGGGAGGGATAGTGAGCAGTTCTTC. As protein: CASSPYSGRDSEQFF.